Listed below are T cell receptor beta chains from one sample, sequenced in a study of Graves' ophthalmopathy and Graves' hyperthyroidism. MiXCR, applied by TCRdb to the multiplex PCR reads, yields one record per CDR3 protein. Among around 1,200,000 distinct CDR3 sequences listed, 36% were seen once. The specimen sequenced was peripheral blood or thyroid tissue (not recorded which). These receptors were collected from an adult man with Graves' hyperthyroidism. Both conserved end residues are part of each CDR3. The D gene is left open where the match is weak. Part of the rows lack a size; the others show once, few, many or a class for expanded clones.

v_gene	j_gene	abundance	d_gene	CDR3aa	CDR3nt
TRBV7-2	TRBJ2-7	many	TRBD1	CASSLTQGAYEQYF	TGTGCCAGCAGCTTAACCCAGGGGGCCTACGAGCAGTACTTC
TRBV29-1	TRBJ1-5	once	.	CSVASGISNQPQHF	TGCAGCGTTGCTTCCGGCATAAGCAATCAGCCCCAGCATTTT
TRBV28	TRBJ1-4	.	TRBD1	CASRSGQANEKLFF	TGTGCCAGCAGAAGCGGACAGGCTAATGAAAAACTGTTTTTT
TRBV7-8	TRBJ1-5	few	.	CASSLRAVQPQHF	TGTGCCAGCAGCTTACGGGCAGTGCAGCCCCAGCATTTT
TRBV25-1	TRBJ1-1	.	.	CASSPVNGPLAEAFF	TGTGCCAGCAGTCCCGTCAACGGTCCGTTGGCTGAAGCTTTCTTT
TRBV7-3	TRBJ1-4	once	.	CASSSLGEIAF	TGTGCCAGCAGCTCACTAGGGGAGATTGCCTTT
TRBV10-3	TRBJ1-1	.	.	CASWVRVRMNTEAFF	TGTGCCAGCTGGGTCAGGGTGCGTATGAACACTGAAGCTTTCTTT
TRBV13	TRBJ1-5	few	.	CASSWGGASNQPQHF	TGTGCCAGCAGCTGGGGGGGAGCGAGCAATCAGCCCCAGCATTTT
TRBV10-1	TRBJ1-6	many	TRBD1	CASSADRGRGNSPLHF	TGCGCCAGCAGTGCGGACAGGGGGCGAGGAAATTCACCCCTCCACTTT
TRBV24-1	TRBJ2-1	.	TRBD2	CATSDLGVGVGGNEQFF	TGTGCCACCAGTGACCTTGGGGTCGGCGTGGGGGGGAATGAGCAGTTCTTC
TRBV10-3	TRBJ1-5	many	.	CAIRGSGLGQPQHF	TGTGCCATCCGGGGCTCCGGCCTAGGACAGCCCCAGCATTTT
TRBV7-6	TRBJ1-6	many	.	CASSATRGGPLHF	TGTGCCAGCAGCGCCACCCGGGGAGGGCCCCTCCACTTT
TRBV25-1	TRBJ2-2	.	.	CASRRQQTNTGELFF	TGTGCCAGCCGGAGGCAGCAGACGAACACCGGGGAGCTGTTTTTT
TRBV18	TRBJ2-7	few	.	CASSPWSSAYEQYF	TGTGCCAGCTCACCATGGAGTAGTGCCTACGAGCAGTACTTC
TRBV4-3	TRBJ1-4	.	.	CASSHQTDRENEKLFF	TGCGCCAGCAGCCACCAGACCGACAGAGAAAATGAAAAACTGTTTTTT
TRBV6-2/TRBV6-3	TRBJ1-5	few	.	CASRHSPADSREPQHF	TGTGCCAGCAGGCATTCCCCGGCAGACAGCAGGGAGCCCCAGCATTTT
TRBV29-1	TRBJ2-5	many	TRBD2	CSVLWLALAGGGETQYF	TGCAGCGTTCTATGGTTAGCTCTAGCGGGAGGAGGGGAGACCCAGTACTTC
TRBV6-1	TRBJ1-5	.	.	CASSEFGGSQPQHF	TGTGCCAGCAGTGAATTCGGGGGGAGTCAGCCCCAGCATTTT
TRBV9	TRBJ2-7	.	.	CASSVGDTAYEQYF	TGTGCCAGCAGCGTCGGGGACACGGCCTACGAGCAGTACTTC
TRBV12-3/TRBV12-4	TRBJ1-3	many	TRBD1	CASRRTGTGNTIYF	TGTGCCAGCAGGCGGACAGGGACTGGAAACACCATATATTTT
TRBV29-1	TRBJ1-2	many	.	CSVASQKGYTF	TGCAGCGTTGCGAGCCAAAAGGGCTACACCTTC
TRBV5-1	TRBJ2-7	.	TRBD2	CASSLPTSGRSYEQYF	TGCGCCAGCAGCTTGCCGACTAGCGGGAGGTCCTACGAGCAGTACTTC
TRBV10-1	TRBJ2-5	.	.	CARRGPENSGITETQYF	TGCGCCAGACGAGGCCCTGAAAATAGCGGCATTACGGAGACCCAGTACTTC
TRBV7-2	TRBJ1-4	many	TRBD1	CASSYQTGGNEKLFF	TGTGCCAGCAGCTATCAAACAGGGGGAAATGAAAAACTGTTTTTT
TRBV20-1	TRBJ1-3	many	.	CSAIKRGGNTIYF	TGCAGTGCCATTAAACGGGGAGGAAACACCATATATTTT
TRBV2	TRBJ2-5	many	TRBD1	CASSPRKDRVGQETQYF	TGTGCCAGCAGTCCTCGCAAGGACAGGGTGGGGCAAGAGACCCAGTACTTC
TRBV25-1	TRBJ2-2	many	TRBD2	CASSEYPLASGGLLGTGELFF	TGTGCCAGCAGTGAATATCCCCTGGCTAGCGGGGGCCTTCTCGGAACCGGGGAGCTGTTTTTT
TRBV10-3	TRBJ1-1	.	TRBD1	CAISEPQGRFTEAFF	TGTGCCATCAGTGAGCCACAGGGGCGGTTTACTGAAGCTTTCTTT
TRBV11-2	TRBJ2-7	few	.	CASSPGGHPKRDEQYF	TGTGCCAGCAGCCCGGGGGGACACCCGAAAAGGGACGAGCAGTACTTC
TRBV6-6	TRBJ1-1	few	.	CASRLMGHHDTEAFF	TGTGCCAGCAGATTGATGGGCCACCACGACACTGAAGCTTTCTTT
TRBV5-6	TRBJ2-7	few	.	CASSSTGLQYF	TGTGCCAGCAGCTCCACAGGGCTTCAGTACTTC
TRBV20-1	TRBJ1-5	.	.	CSARPPRGLGNQPQHF	TGCAGTGCTAGACCCCCTCGGGGATTAGGCAATCAGCCCCAGCATTTT
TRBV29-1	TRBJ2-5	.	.	CSVEAASRKGTQYF	TGCAGCGTTGAAGCGGCCTCCCGGAAGGGGACCCAGTACTTC
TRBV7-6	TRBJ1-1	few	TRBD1	CASNLQGEWTEAFF	TGTGCCAGCAACCTACAGGGGGAGTGGACTGAAGCTTTCTTT
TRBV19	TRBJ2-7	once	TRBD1	CASPTAGGTGSEQYF	TGTGCCAGTCCAACAGCTGGGGGGACAGGGTCCGAGCAGTACTTC
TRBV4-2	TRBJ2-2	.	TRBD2	CASSQDGRLAVTGELFF	TGTGCCAGCAGCCAAGATGGCCGCCTAGCGGTCACCGGGGAGCTGTTTTTT
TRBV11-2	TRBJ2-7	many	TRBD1	CASGRGSGEQYF	TGTGCCAGCGGCAGGGGGTCCGGCGAGCAGTACTTC
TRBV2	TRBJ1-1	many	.	CASNSQAFF	TGTGCCAGCAATTCGCAGGCTTTCTTT
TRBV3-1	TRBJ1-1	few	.	CASSPIANVEANTEAFF	TGTGCCAGCAGCCCCATTGCAAATGTGGAGGCGAACACTGAAGCTTTCTTT
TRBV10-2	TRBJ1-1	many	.	CASSERENTEAFF	TGTGCCAGCAGTGAACGGGAGAACACTGAAGCTTTCTTT
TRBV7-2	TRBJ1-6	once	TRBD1	CASSLGQGGGSSYNSPLHF	TGTGCCAGCAGCCTCGGACAGGGAGGAGGAAGCTCCTATAATTCACCCCTCCACTTT
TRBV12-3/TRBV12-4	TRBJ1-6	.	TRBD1	CASSLRGGYSPLHF	TGTGCCAGCAGTTTACGAGGGGGCTATTCACCCCTCCACTTT
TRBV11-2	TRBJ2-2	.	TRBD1	CASSTTGTGPTGELFF	TGTGCCAGCAGCACCACCGGGACAGGGCCCACCGGGGAGCTGTTTTTT
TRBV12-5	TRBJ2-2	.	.	CASGLVPGTGELFF	TGTGCTAGTGGTTTGGTACCAGGTACCGGGGAGCTGTTTTTT
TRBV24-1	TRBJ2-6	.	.	CAISFPAGSSGANVLTF	TGTGCCATCAGTTTCCCGGCAGGATCCTCTGGGGCCAACGTCCTGACTTTC
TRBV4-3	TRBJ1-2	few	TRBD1	CASSPSDYPGQGGYGYTF	TGCGCCAGCAGCCCCAGCGATTATCCGGGACAGGGAGGCTATGGCTACACCTTC
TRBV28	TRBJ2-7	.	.	CASSLSFDEQYF	TGTGCCAGCAGTTTAAGTTTCGACGAGCAGTACTTC
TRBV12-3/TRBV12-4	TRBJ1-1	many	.	CASSPAYDTEAFF	TGTGCCAGCAGCCCGGCGTACGACACTGAAGCTTTCTTT
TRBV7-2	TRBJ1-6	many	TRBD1	CASSSQGARSPLHF	TGTGCCAGCAGCTCACAGGGGGCTAGGTCACCCCTCCACTTT
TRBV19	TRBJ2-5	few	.	CASTPDGGAWETQYF	TGTGCCAGTACCCCCGATGGGGGGGCTTGGGAGACCCAGTACTTC
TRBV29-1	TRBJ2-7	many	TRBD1	CSVRQGNTYEQYF	TGCAGCGTAAGACAGGGCAATACCTACGAGCAGTACTTC
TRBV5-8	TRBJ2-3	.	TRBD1	CASSSGQYTDTQYF	TGTGCCAGCAGCTCGGGACAGTACACAGATACGCAGTATTTT
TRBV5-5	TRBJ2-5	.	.	CAGSQGGGETQYF	TGTGCCGGCAGCCAGGGTGGCGGAGAGACCCAGTACTTC
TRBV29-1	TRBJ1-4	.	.	CSVRGREKLFF	TGCAGCGTGAGGGGTCGCGAAAAACTGTTTTTT
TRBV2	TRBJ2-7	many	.	CASSYAFSYEQYF	TGTGCCAGCAGTTATGCCTTCTCCTACGAGCAGTACTTC
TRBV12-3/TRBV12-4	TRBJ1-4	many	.	CASSPGKREGEKLFF	TGTGCCAGCAGTCCGGGCAAGCGAGAAGGTGAAAAACTGTTTTTT
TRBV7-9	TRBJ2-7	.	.	CASSFTPRTEYHEQYF	TGTGCCAGCAGCTTCACCCCTAGGACGGAGTATCACGAGCAGTACTTC
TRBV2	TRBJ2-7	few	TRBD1	CASSIDRDHEQYF	TGTGCCAGCAGCATCGACAGGGACCACGAGCAGTACTTC
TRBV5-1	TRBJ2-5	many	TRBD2	CASSAGTSSRETQYF	TGCGCCAGCAGCGCCGGGACTAGCTCTCGGGAGACCCAGTACTTC